This TCR beta chain appears in the sequencing data of a study of siplizumab effects on memory and regulatory T cells. This clone occurred a few times. Assaying covered 75,000 to 100,000 TCR templates per sample. TCRdb keeps only in-frame clones here, not all; method: immunoSEQ multiplex PCR. The data hold approximately 94,000 clones, with around 90% observed a single time. Sequencing was carried out using CD4+ T cells sorted from blood. The receptor's source is a human donor in good health.

The CDR3 DNA follows: TGCAGCGTTGACACGGTGGGAACCTACGAGCAGTACTTC. Amino acids: CSVDTVGTYEQYF. V is TRBV29-1 and J is TRBJ2-7; no firm D call. CDR1 and CDR2 (germline): SQVTM, ANQGSEA. CDR3 length: 13 residues. V was cut by 3 bases and J by 2 bases, with 11 bases left in between.